Listed below are T cell receptor beta chains from one sample, sequenced in a study of blood T cell repertoires in COVID-19. The repertoire was sequenced with immunoSEQ multiplex PCR; TCRdb's copy has only in-frame clones and lacks some. The sample gives roughly 150,000 clones, roughly 88% of which show up once; approximately 9.4% is in the top ten. Sequencing was performed on peripheral blood. Receptor source: a woman aged 50 to 60 with acute or convalescent COVID-19. Both conserved end residues are part of each CDR3. D genes are given only for firm matches. Rows may omit the clone size; those that give it use once, few, many or a size class.

J,D,size,V,CDR3,DNA
TRBJ1-1,TRBD1,once,TRBV6-5,CASSQQGKNTEAFF,TGTGCCAGCAGTCAACAGGGGAAGAACACTGAAGCTTTCTTT
TRBJ1-1,NA,NA,TRBV29-1,CSGGENTEAFF,TGCTCGGGGGGGGAGAACACTGAAGCTTTCTTT
TRBJ1-2,NA,NA,TRBV6-6,CASSYAGGPGYGYTF,TGTGCCAGCAGTTACGCGGGGGGCCCTGGCTATGGCTACACCTTC
TRBJ1-6,NA,NA,TRBV18,CASSPEGNSPLHF,TGTGCCAGCTCACCCGAGGGTAATTCACCCCTCCACTTT
TRBJ2-5,TRBD2,NA,TRBV6-5,CASSRAGPQETQYF,TGTGCCAGCAGTCGAGCGGGGCCACAAGAGACCCAGTACTTC
TRBJ2-7,NA,NA,TRBV7-9,CASSLGKGLSSYEQYF,TGTGCCAGCAGCTTAGGGAAGGGGCTCTCCTCCTACGAGCAGTACTTC
TRBJ2-7,NA,NA,TRBV28,CASSPTDRLLSDEQYF,TGTGCCAGCAGTCCGACCGACAGGCTCCTATCAGACGAGCAGTACTTC
TRBJ1-5,NA,NA,TRBV21-1,CASSKVGQGYVSNQPQHF,TGTGCCAGCAGCAAAGTAGGACAGGGGTATGTGAGCAATCAGCCCCAGCATTTT
TRBJ1-2,NA,NA,TRBV18,CASSPRTPQGTDGYTF,TGTGCCAGCTCACCCCGGACGCCCCAGGGAACGGATGGCTACACCTTC
TRBJ2-2,TRBD2,NA,TRBV19,CALLWREGRNGELFF,TGTGCTCTTCTTTGGCGGGAGGGCCGGAACGGGGAGCTGTTTTTT
TRBJ2-7,NA,NA,TRBV18,CASSPSSSYEQYF,TGTGCCAGCTCACCTAGCAGCTCCTACGAGCAGTACTTC
TRBJ1-6,TRBD1,NA,TRBV6-5,CATRPGQPSPLHF,TGTGCCACCCGACCGGGACAGCCTTCACCCCTCCACTTT
TRBJ2-6,NA,NA,TRBV7-3,CASSIQGRSSGANVLTF,TGTGCCAGCAGCATACAGGGTCGGAGCTCTGGGGCCAACGTCCTGACTTTC
TRBJ1-5,NA,NA,TRBV4-3,CASSQNEGTNQPQHF,TGCGCCAGCAGCCAAAATGAGGGCACCAATCAGCCCCAGCATTTT
TRBJ1-3,NA,NA,TRBV9,CASSVLGNVPTNAGNTIYF,TGTGCCAGCAGCGTGCTTGGGAATGTACCGACTAACGCTGGAAACACCATATATTTT
TRBJ1-2,NA,NA,TRBV5-1,CASSLAELEYGYTF,TGCGCCAGCAGCTTGGCCGAGCTAGAGTATGGCTACACCTTC
TRBJ1-2,NA,NA,TRBV5-1,CASSLGGNYGYTF,TGCGCCAGCAGCTTAGGAGGAAACTATGGCTACACCTTC
TRBJ1-1,NA,NA,TRBV13,CASSLDGGMVAFF,TGTGCCAGCAGCTTAGACGGAGGTATGGTAGCTTTCTTT
TRBJ2-1,TRBD1,once,TRBV19,CASDRDRVSNEQFF,TGTGCCAGTGACCGGGACAGAGTCAGCAATGAGCAGTTCTTC
TRBJ2-1,TRBD2,NA,TRBV18,CASSPPVGTSFYNEQFF,TGTGCCAGCTCACCACCGGTCGGGACTAGTTTTTACAATGAGCAGTTCTTC
TRBJ1-5,NA,once,TRBV7-2,CASSLERSNQPQHF,TGTGCCAGCAGCTTAGAGAGGAGCAATCAGCCCCAGCATTTT
TRBJ1-2,NA,NA,TRBV5-1,CASSLQPGEGDYGYTF,TGCGCCAGCAGCTTGCAACCAGGGGAGGGGGACTATGGCTACACCTTC
TRBJ2-3,NA,NA,TRBV5-1,CASSFGRSTDTQYF,TGCGCCAGCAGCTTCGGTCGGAGCACAGATACGCAGTATTTT
TRBJ2-3,NA,NA,TRBV7-3,CASSLTREDTQYF,TGTGCCAGCAGCTTAACTAGAGAAGATACGCAGTATTTT
TRBJ1-6,NA,NA,TRBV10-3,CATGQTASNSPLHF,TGTGCCACCGGACAGACCGCGAGTAATTCACCCCTCCACTTT
TRBJ1-6,NA,NA,TRBV5-1,CASSARPAAYNSPLHF,TGCGCCAGCAGCGCGCGGCCCGCTGCCTATAATTCACCCCTCCACTTT
TRBJ2-3,TRBD2,NA,TRBV18,CASPSDGAGGAGAADTQYF,TGTGCCAGCCCCTCGGACGGAGCAGGAGGGGCGGGAGCAGCAGATACGCAGTATTTT
TRBJ2-5,NA,NA,TRBV9,CASSVPGRETQYF,TGTGCCAGCAGCGTTCCAGGGCGGGAGACCCAGTACTTC
TRBJ1-2,TRBD1,NA,TRBV27,CASSPRTGGGYYGYTF,TGTGCCAGCAGTCCACGGACAGGGGGCGGTTACTATGGCTACACCTTC
TRBJ1-2,TRBD1,NA,TRBV5-1,CASSGQGYGYTF,TGCGCCAGCAGCGGACAGGGATATGGCTACACCTTC
TRBJ2-5,TRBD1,NA,TRBV2,CASIRDRGRETQYF,TGTGCCAGCATCAGGGACAGGGGACGAGAGACCCAGTACTTC